This T cell receptor beta chain derives from a study of shared clonotypes between healthy human individuals. Libraries were prepared by immunoSEQ multiplex PCR; TCRdb keeps only in-frame clonotypes and omits some of them. The sample lists a few million clones; 80% to 95% were seen once. Germline CDR1 reads LGHNA; CDR2 reads YNFKEQ. This CDR3 has 14 amino acids. J gave up 6 bases and V 0 bases, and 3 bases lay outside the gene matches. The origin of this receptor is a man aged 18 to 35 in good health. Some clones in this sample may be carry-over from other donors' samples. The chain combines TRBV4-2 with TRBJ2-3; 7 nucleotides agree with TRBD2. Input material: naive CD4+ T cells from PBMCs. Subset described: CD45RA+ positively selected. CDR3 sequence reads: CASSQDYSGDTQYF. CDR3 sequence (DNA): TGTGCCAGCAGCCAAGATTATAGCGGGGATACGCAGTATTTT.